This T cell receptor beta chain appears in the sequencing data of a study of blood T cell repertoires in COVID-19. Turning to the study itself: Spain, Italy and the United States supplied samples that represented acute and convalescent COVID-19. T cells, B-cell-depleted T cells, or PBMCs provided the cDNA or gDNA that served as material.

Germline V gives CDR1 ENHRY, CDR2 SYGVKD. V was cut by 2 bases and J by 3 bases, with 13 bases left in between. The CDR3 covers 15 residues. Sequencing was performed with immunoSEQ multiplex PCR; in TCRdb, only in-frame clones are kept and a portion is missing. The sample contains fewer than 350,000 clones, around 90% of which appear only once. The rearrangement uses TRBV10-3 and TRBJ1-1; D call uncertain. This TCR came from a man in his late teens or twenties with active or convalescent COVID-19. Sequenced: peripheral blood. The CDR3 loop reads CAISESKMRHTEAFF. CDR3 DNA sequence: TGTGCCATCAGTGAGAGCAAAATGAGGCACACTGAAGCTTTCTTT.